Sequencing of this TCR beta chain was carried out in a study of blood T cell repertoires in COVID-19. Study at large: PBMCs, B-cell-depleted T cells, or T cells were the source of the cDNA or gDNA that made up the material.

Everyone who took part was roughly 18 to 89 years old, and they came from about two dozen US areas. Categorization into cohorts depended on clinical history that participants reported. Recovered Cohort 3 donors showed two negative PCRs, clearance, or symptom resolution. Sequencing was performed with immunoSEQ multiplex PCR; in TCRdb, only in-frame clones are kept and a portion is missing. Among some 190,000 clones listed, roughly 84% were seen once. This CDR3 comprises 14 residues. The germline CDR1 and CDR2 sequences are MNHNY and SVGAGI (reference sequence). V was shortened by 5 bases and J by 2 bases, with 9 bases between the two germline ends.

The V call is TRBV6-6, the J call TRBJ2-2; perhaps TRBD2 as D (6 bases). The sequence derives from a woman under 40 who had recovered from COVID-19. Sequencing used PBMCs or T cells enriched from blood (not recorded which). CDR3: CASSQDYNTGELFF. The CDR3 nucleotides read TGTGCCAGCAGTCAGGACTATAACACCGGGGAGCTGTTTTTT.